Below, one T cell receptor (beta chain) is given with its context. These data originate in a study of blood T cell repertoires in COVID-19. About the study: Acute and convalescent COVID-19 samples came from the United States, Italy and Spain.

The CDR3 has 14 residues. The germline gives CDR1 LGHNA, CDR2 YNFKEQ. The V gene lost 2 bases and the J gene lost 7 bases, with 9 bases spanning the gap. Here immunoSEQ multiplex PCR was the method, and the copy in TCRdb shows in-frame clones only, minus some. The data contain approximately 110,000 clones, 75% to 90% of them singletons. The V gene is TRBV4-2, the J gene TRBJ1-6, with a weak D call TRBD1 (6 bases). What was sequenced was peripheral blood. This TCR derives from a woman of 80 years or more with COVID-19, enrolled during active disease. CDR3 in amino acids: CASSQTGLNSPLHF. DNA of the CDR3: TGTGCCAGCAGCCAAACAGGGCTAAATTCACCCCTCCACTTT.